This T cell receptor (beta chain) originates from a study of PD-1 blockade in classical Hodgkin lymphoma. To note about this clone: What it binds is unknown.

Some clones are missing from TCRdb's copy, which holds only in-frame ones; the method was immunoSEQ multiplex PCR. Here the sample spans thousands of clones, less than 55% being singletons. CDR1 SGHAT and CDR2 FQNNGV come from the germline V gene. The CDR3 covers 13 residues. The V and J ends lost 2 bases and 6 bases, in that order; junction bases with no gene match: 1. All the patients suffered relapse after autologous stem cell transplantation, and brentuximab vedotin exposure differed. After PBMCs were thawed, their CD8+ T cells were isolated by magnetic negative selection. General observations from the study: CD4+ but not CD8+ TCR diversity rose significantly by C4D1. Baseline TCR diversity was reportedly lower in newly diagnosed patients than healthy donors.

V usage is TRBV11-2 and J usage is TRBJ2-1; 7 bases are a match to TRBD2. Sequences were derived from CD8+ T cells from blood, sampled at baseline. The clonotype was recovered from a human donor with classical Hodgkin lymphoma. As DNA, the CDR3 is TGTGCCAGCAGCTTATGGACTAGCAATGAGCAGTTCTTC. Translation: CASSLWTSNEQFF.